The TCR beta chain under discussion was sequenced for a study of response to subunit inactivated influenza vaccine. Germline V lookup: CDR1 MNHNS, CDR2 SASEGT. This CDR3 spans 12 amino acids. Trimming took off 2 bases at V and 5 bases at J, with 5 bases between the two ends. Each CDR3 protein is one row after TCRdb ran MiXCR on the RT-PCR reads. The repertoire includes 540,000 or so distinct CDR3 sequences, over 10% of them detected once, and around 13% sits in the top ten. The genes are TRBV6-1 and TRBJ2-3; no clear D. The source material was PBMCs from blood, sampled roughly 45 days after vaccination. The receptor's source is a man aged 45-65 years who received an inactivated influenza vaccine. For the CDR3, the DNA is TGTGCCAGCAGTGAATCAATAGATACGCAGTATTTT. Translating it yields CASSESIDTQYF.